The 6 T cell receptor beta chains in this list originate from one sample, sequenced in a study of shared clonotypes between healthy human individuals. Sequencing used immunoSEQ multiplex PCR; TCRdb keeps in-frame clones, though not all of them. This table has some 800,000 clones, 80% to 95% appearing once. CD45RO negativity and positive selection for CCR7 defined naive CD8 cells, a population that excluded terminally differentiated effector memory CD45RA+ cells. The sample comprised naive CD8+ T cells sorted from blood. Source of these receptors: a man aged 25-45 years in good health.

This chain connects TRBV21-1 to TRBJ2-7. TRBV21-1 is a documented pseudogene. The length of the CDR3 is 17 residues. CDR3 in amino acids: CASSKNPPPPDLHEQYF. CDR3 coding DNA: TGTGCCAGCAGCAAGAACCCTCCTCCCCCCGACCTTCACGAGCAGTACTTC.

The chain links TRBV6-1 to TRBJ1-5; 11 bases map to TRBD1. The CDR3 spans 15 residues. Trimming at V came to 7 bases and at J to 11 bases, leaving 13 bases not matched to a gene. Germline loops: CDR1 MNHNS, CDR2 SASEGT. The CDR3 spells CASNEDGTGGLAQHF. The DNA for the CDR3 is TGTGCCAGCAACGAAGACGGGACAGGGGGTTTGGCCCAGCATTTT.

The gene calls are TRBV19 and TRBJ2-2, with 8 bases matching TRBD1. Germline CDR1 LNHDA, CDR2 SQIVND (reference sequence). With 3 bases clipped from V and 3 bases from J, the junction kept 6 bases outside the gene matches. This CDR3 has 16 residues. CDR3 amino acids: CASSILDRADTGELFF. CDR3 bases: TGTGCCAGTAGTATTTTGGACAGGGCGGACACCGGGGAGCTGTTTTTT. Based on the CDR3 plus reference TRBV19 and TRBJ2-2, the full variable domain is DGGITQSPKYLFRKEGQNVTLSCEQNLNHDAMYWYRQDPGQGLRLIYYSQIVNDFQKGDIAEGYSVSREKKESFPLTVTSAQKNPTAFYLCASSILDRADTGELFFGEGSRLTVL.

The chain combines TRBV30 with TRBJ1-1; D is possibly TRBD1 (5 bases). This CDR3 contains 10 residues. Trimming left V 8 bases short and J 7 bases short, with 11 bases between. The germline CDR1 and CDR2 sequences are GTSNPN and SVGIG (reference sequence). CDR3 coding DNA: TGTGCCGGATTCGACAGTGAAGCTTTCTTT. It yields the protein CAGFDSEAFF.

The rearrangement links TRBV6-1 to TRBJ2-5; no clear D gene. Per germline, CDR1 MNHNS and CDR2 SASEGT. Trimming removed 1 base at V and 6 bases at J, with 12 bases between. The CDR3 covers 14 residues. CDR3 sequence: CASSEGLPEQTQYF. For the CDR3, the DNA is TGTGCCAGCAGTGAAGGGCTACCCGAGCAGACCCAGTACTTC.

The J gene is TRBJ2-5, the V gene TRBV6-1; TRBD2 is a possible D gene (6 bases). Looked up from germline, CDR1 is MNHNS and CDR2 is SASEGT. V lost 0 bases to trimming and J lost 5 bases, with 16 bases between them. The CDR3 runs to 16 residues. The CDR3 loop is CASSEAMGGYLETQYF. The CDR3 bases are TGTGCCAGCAGTGAAGCGATGGGAGGTTATTTGGAGACCCAGTACTTC.